This T cell receptor beta chain was captured in a study of blood T cell repertoires in COVID-19 (dated by TCRdb to the early 2020s). In the study overall: Collaborator samples came from the United States, Italy and Spain and covered acute and convalescent phases of COVID-19. Samples came from the ongoing ImmuneRACE study (first 160 participants) plus 1,254 subjects from 6 global collaborators. The repertoires were released in a freely available public database meant as a resource for research on the immune response to SARS-CoV-2. The prospective study material was composed of cDNA or gDNA derived from T cells, B-cell-depleted T cells, or PBMCs. A de-identified subject ID, COVID-19 status, age in years and sex were almost always included in the sample metadata. Deeply sampled blood TCRbeta repertoires from subjects exposed to, actively infected with, or recovered from COVID-19 were included in the dataset. Where available, HLA class I and class II types were taken from metadata supplied by the sample provider and were not determined by assay-based typing. General findings and caveats noted by the study authors: The quantity of clinical and demographic metadata differed by source and by participant and was supplied without curation.

TCRbeta CDR3 regions were amplified from genomic DNA by means of the immunoSEQ Assay, a bias-controlled multiplex PCR. The paper's processing steps were these. The number of nucleated cells in each sample was estimated by amplification of reference gene primers within the assay. To quantify the absolute abundance of each unique TCRbeta CDR3 rearrangement, sequence reads were collapsed and filtered. Productive Simpson clonality was computed per sample as the square root of Simpson's diversity index over productive rearrangements. TCRdb retrieved this table from immuneACCESS and kept in-frame rearrangements only. Not all clones are present; in checked studies, unresolved V genes account for under half, and no reason is known for the remainder. V, J and clone size derive from that table, while D and trimming were established from the DNA sequence. The sample includes around 250,000 clones, with roughly 86% observed a single time. The top ten clones comprise approximately 9.7% of the sample.

There are a few counts of this clone. Its specific antigen is unknown. No clone much larger than this one lies a single base away; base qualities are absent. Per the germline V gene (reference sequence), GTSNPN is the CDR1 and SVGIG is the CDR2. The CDR3 spans 14 residues, from the cysteine through the phenylalanine. Left in the record is the CDR3 DNA by itself, 42 bases read in frame from the first base. V was cut back by 8 bases and J by 3 bases, leaving a gap of 16 bases between them. The collaborating institutions used their own protocols to collect whole blood in K2EDTA tubes. For TCRbeta analysis, collaborators shipped samples as frozen whole blood, isolated PBMCs, or DNA extracted from either of those sample types.

The clonotype originates from a middle-aged man with active or convalescent COVID-19. The chain is made from TRBV30 and TRBJ1-4; 5 matching bases give a weak D call of TRBD1. The sample taken for sequencing was peripheral blood. The CDR3 corresponds to CAGMTRVANEKLFF. The DNA sequence follows: TGTGCCGGAATGACCAGGGTCGCTAATGAAAAACTGTTTTTT.